Sequencing of this TCR beta chain was carried out in a study of blood T cell repertoires in COVID-19. Sequencing was performed with immunoSEQ multiplex PCR; in TCRdb, only in-frame clones are kept and a portion is missing. The sample lists fewer than 300,000 clones; roughly 91% were seen once. The CDR3 contains 15 residues. Germline V gene data show CDR1 as KGHSH and CDR2 as LQKENI. V trimming: 5 bases; J trimming: 0 bases; junction bases outside the gene matches: 2. The chain recombines TRBV18 with TRBJ2-2, with 8 bases identical to TRBD2. The TCR was taken from a man aged 25-45 years with acute or convalescent COVID-19. Sequences were obtained from peripheral blood. CDR3 region: CASSSLAANTGELFF. The CDR3 bases are TGTGCCAGCTCATCACTAGCGGCGAACACCGGGGAGCTGTTTTTT.